This TCR beta chain originates from a study of OX40 agonist ivuxolimab in advanced cancers. Autoimmune disease history or systemic immunosuppression disqualified patients. The study, taken as a whole, reports: The specificity for antigen of the expanded peripheral T cells was not determined. In CD8+ T cells, expanded clones were on average more numerous than in CD4+.

On this clone itself: The antigen remains undetermined.

Measured with immunoSEQ multiplex PCR; TCRdb has only the in-frame clones, and not every one. The sample lists about 82,000 clones, approximately 86% occurring once. CDR1 is SGHTA and CDR2 is FQGNSA in the germline V gene. The CDR3 totals 15 residues. After removal of 5 bases from V and 4 bases from J, the junction contained 9 bases not matched to a gene. The receptor's source is an adult with an advanced solid tumor such as melanoma, head and neck, liver or kidney cancer. V is TRBV7-2 and J is TRBJ2-7; 9 nucleotides agree with TRBD2. The source was CD4+ or CD8+ T cells sorted from blood, collected in a trial of the OX40 agonist ivuxolimab. The CDR3 DNA sequence: TGTGCCAGCAGCATAAACGGACTAGCGAGATACGAGCAGTACTTC. Translating it yields CASSINGLARYEQYF.